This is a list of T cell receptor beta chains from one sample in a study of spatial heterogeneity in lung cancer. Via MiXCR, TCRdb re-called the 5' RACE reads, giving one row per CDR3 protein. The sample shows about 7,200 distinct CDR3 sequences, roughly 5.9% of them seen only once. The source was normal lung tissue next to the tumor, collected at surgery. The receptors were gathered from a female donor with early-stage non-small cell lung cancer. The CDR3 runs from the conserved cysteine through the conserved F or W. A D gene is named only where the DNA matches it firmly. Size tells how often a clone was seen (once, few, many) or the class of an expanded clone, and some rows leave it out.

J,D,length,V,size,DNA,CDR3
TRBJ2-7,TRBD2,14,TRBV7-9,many,TGTGCCAGCACCCAACTAGCGGGAGCCCACGAGCAGTACTTC,CASTQLAGAHEQYF
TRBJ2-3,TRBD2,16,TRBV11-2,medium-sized,TGTGCCAGCAGCTTAGGGGCTTTGACTAGCGGAGATACGCAGTATTTT,CASSLGALTSGDTQYF
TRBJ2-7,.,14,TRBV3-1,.,TGTGCCAGCAGCCAAGCAGGGGCCAGCTACGAGCAGTACTTC,CASSQAGASYEQYF
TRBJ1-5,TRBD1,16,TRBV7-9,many,TGTGCCAGCAGCCCAGGGCAGGGGGATAGCAATCAGCCCCAGCATTTT,CASSPGQGDSNQPQHF
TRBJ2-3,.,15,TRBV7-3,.,TGTGCCAGCAGCACACAGGGACAAAGCACAGATACGCAGTATTTT,CASSTQGQSTDTQYF
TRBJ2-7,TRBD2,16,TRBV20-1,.,TGCAGTGCTAGAGATGCTGCGGATAGCGGGTTCTACGAGCAGTACTTC,CSARDAADSGFYEQYF
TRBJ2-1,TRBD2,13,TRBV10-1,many,TGCGCCAGCTCTACGGGAGGAATCAATGAGCAGTTCTTC,CASSTGGINEQFF
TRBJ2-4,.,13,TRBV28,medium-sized,TGTGCCAGCAGTTTTGGGGACAAAAACATTCAGTACTTC,CASSFGDKNIQYF
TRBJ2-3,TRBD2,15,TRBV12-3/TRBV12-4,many,TGTGCCAGCAGTTTTGCGGGAGTATTGGCAGATACGCAGTATTTT,CASSFAGVLADTQYF
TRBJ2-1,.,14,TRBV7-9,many,TGTGCCAGCAGCTTACACAGGGACGACCCTGAGCAGTTCTTC,CASSLHRDDPEQFF
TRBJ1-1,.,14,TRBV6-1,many,TGTGCCAGCAGTGAAGGGGTAGGGAGGACTGAAGCTTTCTTT,CASSEGVGRTEAFF
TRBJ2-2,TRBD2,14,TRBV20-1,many,TGCAGTGCTAGGGGAGCGGGAGCCACCGGGGAGCTGTTTTTT,CSARGAGATGELFF
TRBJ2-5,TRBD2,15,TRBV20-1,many,TGCAGTGTTGCCCCTCTAGCGGGAGGGCATGAGACCCAGTACTTC,CSVAPLAGGHETQYF
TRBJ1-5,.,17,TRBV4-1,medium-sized,TGCGCCAGCAGCGCTCGCTACAGGGAATATAGCAATCAGCCCCAGCATTTT,CASSARYREYSNQPQHF
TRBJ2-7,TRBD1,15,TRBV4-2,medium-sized,TGTGCCAGCAGCCAGCTACAGGGGGCCCAGCACGAGCAGTACTTC,CASSQLQGAQHEQYF